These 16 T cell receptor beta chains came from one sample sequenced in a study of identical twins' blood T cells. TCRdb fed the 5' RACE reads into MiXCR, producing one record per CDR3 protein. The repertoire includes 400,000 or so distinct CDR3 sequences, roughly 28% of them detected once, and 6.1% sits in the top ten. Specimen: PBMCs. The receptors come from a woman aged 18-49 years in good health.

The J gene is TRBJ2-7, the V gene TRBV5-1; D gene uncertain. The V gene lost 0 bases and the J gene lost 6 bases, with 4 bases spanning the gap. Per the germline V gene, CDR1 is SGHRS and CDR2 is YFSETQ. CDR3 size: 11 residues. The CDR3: CASSLDREQYF. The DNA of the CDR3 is TGCGCCAGCAGCTTGGATCGCGAGCAGTACTTC.

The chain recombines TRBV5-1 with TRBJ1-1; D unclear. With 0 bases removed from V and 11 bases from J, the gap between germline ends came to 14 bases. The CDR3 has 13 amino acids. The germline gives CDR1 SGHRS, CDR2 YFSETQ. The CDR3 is CASSLVQNTGAFF. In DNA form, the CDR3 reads TGCGCCAGCAGCTTGGTCCAGAACACTGGGGCTTTCTTT.

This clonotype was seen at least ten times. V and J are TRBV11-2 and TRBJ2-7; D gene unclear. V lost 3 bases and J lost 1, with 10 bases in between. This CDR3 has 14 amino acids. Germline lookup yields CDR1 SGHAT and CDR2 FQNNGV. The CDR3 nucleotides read TGTGCCAGCAGCTTTCGCCAAAGTTCCTACGAGCAGTACTTC. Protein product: CASSFRQSSYEQYF.

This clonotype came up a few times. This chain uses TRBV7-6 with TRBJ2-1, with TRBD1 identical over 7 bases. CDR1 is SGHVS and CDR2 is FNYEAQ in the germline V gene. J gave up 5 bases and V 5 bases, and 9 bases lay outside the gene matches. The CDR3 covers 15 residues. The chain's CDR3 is CASSRRPGQNNEQFF. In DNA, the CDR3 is TGTGCCAGCAGCCGAAGACCGGGACAGAACAATGAGCAGTTCTTC. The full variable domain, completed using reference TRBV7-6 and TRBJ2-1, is GAGVSQSPRYKVTKRGQDVALRCDPISGHVSLYWYRQALGQGPEFLTYFNYEAQQDKSGLPNDRFSAERPEGSISTLTIQRTEQRDSAMYRCASSRRPGQNNEQFFGPGTRLTVL.

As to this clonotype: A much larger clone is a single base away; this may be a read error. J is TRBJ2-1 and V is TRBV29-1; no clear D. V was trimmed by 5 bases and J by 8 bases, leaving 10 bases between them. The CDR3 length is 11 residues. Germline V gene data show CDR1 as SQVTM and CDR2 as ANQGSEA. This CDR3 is CSVNEYDEQFF. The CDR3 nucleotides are TGCAGCGTTAACGAGTACGATGAGCAGTTCTTC.

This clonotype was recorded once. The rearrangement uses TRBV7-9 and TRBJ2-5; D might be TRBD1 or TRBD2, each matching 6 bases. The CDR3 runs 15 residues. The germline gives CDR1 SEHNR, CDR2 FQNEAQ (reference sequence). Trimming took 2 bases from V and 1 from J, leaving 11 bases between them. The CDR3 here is CASSLQQGGQETQYF. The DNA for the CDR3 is TGTGCCAGCAGCTTACAACAGGGAGGCCAAGAGACCCAGTACTTC.

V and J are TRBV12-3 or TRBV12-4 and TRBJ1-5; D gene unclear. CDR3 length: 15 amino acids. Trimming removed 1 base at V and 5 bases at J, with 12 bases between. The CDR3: CASSLGQDWDQPQHF. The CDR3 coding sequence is TGTGCCAGCAGTTTAGGACAAGACTGGGATCAGCCCCAGCATTTT.

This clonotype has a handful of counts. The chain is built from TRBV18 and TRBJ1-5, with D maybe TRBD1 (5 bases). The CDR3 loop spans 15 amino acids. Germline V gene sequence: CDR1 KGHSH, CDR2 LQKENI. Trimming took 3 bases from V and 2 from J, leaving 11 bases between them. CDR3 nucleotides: TGTGCCAGCTCACCCCTGGGGGGGGGCAATCAGCCCCAGCATTTT. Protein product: CASSPLGGGNQPQHF.

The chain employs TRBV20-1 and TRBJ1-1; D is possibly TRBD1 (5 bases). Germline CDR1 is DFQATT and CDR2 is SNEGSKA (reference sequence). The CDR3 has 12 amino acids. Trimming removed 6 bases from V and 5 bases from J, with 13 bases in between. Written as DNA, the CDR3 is TGCAGTGCCCCAACCCAGGGAACTGAAGCTTTCTTT. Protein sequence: CSAPTQGTEAFF.

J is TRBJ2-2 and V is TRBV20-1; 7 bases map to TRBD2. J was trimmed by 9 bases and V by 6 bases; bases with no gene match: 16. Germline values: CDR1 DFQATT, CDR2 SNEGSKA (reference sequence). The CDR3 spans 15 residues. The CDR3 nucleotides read TGCAGTGCGAGCGACGACCCGGGACTACGTAGGGAGCTGTTTTTT. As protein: CSASDDPGLRRELFF.

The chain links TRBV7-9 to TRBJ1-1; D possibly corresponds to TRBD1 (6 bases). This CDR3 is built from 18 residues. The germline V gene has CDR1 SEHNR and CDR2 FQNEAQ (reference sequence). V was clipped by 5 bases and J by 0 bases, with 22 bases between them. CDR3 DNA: TGTGCCAGCAGCACTCGGACAGCTCCAGAAACAATGAACACTGAAGCTTTCTTT. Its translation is CASSTRTAPETMNTEAFF.

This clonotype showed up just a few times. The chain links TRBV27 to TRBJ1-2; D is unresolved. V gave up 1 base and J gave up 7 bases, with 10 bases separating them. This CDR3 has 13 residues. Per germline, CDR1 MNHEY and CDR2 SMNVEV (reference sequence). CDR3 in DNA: TGTGCCAGCAGTTTATTGGCGGGGATTGGCTACACCTTC. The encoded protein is CASSLLAGIGYTF.

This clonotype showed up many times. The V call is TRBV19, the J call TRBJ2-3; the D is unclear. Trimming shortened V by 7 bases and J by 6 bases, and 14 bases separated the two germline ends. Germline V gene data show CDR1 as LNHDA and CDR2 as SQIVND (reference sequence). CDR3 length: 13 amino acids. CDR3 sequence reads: CASNVASGDTQYF. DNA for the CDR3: TGTGCCAGTAATGTGGCCTCCGGCGATACGCAGTATTTT.

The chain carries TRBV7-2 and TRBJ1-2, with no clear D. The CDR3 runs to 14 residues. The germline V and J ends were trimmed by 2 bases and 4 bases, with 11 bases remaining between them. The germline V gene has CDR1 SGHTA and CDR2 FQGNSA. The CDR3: CASSLSPNAYGYTF. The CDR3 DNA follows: TGTGCCAGCAGCTTATCCCCCAATGCCTATGGCTACACCTTC.

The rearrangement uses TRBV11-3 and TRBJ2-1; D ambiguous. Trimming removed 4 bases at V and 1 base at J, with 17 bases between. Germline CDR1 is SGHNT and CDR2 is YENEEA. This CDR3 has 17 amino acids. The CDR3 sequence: CASSSRAHEGSYNEQFF. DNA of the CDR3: TGTGCCAGCAGCTCGAGAGCACACGAAGGGTCCTACAATGAGCAGTTCTTC.

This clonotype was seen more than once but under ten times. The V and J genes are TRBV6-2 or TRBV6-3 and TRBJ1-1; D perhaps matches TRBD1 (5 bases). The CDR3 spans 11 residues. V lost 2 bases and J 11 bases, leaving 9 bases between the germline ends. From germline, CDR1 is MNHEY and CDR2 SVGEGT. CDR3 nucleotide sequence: TGTGCCAGCAGTTACGGGACTAATGCTTTCTTT. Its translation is CASSYGTNAFF.